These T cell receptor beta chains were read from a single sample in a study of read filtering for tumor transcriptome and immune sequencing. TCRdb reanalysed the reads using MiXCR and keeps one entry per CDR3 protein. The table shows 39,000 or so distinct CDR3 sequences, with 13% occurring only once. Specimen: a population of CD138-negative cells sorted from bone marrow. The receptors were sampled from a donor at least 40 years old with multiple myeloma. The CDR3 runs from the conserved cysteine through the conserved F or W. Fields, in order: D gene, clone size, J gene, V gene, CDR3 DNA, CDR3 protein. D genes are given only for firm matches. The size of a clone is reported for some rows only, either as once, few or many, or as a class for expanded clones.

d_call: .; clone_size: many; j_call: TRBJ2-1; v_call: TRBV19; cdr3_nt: TGTGCCAGTAGTATAGGTCTAGCCGCTGAGCAGTTCTTC; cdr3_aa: CASSIGLAAEQFF
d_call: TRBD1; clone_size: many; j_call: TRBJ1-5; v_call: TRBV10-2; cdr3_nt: TGCGCCAGCATCGTACCCCTCCTTGACAGGGAAAATAGCAATCAGCCCCAGCATTTT; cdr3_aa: CASIVPLLDRENSNQPQHF
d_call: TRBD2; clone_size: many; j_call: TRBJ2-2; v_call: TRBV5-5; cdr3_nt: TGTGCCAGCAGCGGAAGAGCGGGAGGGCCCGGTGGCACCGGGGAGCTGTTTTTT; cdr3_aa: CASSGRAGGPGGTGELFF
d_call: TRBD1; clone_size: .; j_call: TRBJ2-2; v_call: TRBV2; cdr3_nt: TGTGCCAGCACCGGGACAGAATACACCGGGGAGCTGTTTTTT; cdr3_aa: CASTGTEYTGELFF
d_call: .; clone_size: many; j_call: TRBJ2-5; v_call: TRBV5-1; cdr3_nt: TGCGCCAGCAGCTTGGTGGGGACCACTATCCAAGAGACCCAGTACTTC; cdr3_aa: CASSLVGTTIQETQYF
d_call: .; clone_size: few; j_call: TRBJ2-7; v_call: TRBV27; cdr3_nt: TGTGCCAGCAGTTTGGGCCTAGGATACGAGCAGTACTTC; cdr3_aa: CASSLGLGYEQYF
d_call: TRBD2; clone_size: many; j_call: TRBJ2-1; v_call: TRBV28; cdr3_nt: TGTGCCAGCAGTACCACATTTCTAGCGGGCGGCTCCTACAATGAGCAGTTCTTC; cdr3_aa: CASSTTFLAGGSYNEQFF
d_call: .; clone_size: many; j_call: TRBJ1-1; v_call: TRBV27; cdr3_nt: TGTGCCAGCAGTTTGTACAGGGCGAACACTGAAGCTTTCTTT; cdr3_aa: CASSLYRANTEAFF
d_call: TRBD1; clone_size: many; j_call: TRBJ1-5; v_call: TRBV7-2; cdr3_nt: TGTGCCAGCAGCCACCGGGACAGGGGTTTCAATCAGCCCCAGCATTTT; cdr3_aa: CASSHRDRGFNQPQHF
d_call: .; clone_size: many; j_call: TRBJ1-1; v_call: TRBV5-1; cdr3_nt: TGCGCCAGCAGCGATGAACCAGGAGCTAGCACTGAAGCTTTCTTT; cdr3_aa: CASSDEPGASTEAFF
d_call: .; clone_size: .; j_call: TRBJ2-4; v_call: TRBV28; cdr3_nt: TGTGCCAGCGCCCCGGCTCCGGCCGGGAAGGTCATTCAGTACTTC; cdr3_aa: CASAPAPAGKVIQYF
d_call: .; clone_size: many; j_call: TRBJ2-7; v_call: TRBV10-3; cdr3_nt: TGTGCCATCTCCAGACAGTCCTACGAGCAGTACTTC; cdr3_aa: CAISRQSYEQYF
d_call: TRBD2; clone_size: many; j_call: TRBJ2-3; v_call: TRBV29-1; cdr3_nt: TGCAGCGTTGAGTTGCGCGGGAGGGGCACAGATACGCAGTATTTT; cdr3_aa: CSVELRGRGTDTQYF
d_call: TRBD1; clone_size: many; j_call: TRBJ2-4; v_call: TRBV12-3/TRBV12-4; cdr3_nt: TGTGCCAGCAGACTGGGACAGGGCAAAAACATTCAGTACTTC; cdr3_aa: CASRLGQGKNIQYF
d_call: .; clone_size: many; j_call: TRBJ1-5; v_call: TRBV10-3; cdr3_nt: TGTGCCATCAGTGAGTCGTCGGAGTATCAGCCCCAGCATTTT; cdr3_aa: CAISESSEYQPQHF
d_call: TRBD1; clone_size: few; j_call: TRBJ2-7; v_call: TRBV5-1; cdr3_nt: TGCGCCAGCAGCCTGGGACAGGGAGGGGTCGAGCAGTACTTC; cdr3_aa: CASSLGQGGVEQYF
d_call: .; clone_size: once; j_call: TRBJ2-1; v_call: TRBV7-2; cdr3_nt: TGTGCCAGCAGCTTATCTAGCAGGAGCCCTGGGGAGCAGTTCTTC; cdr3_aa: CASSLSSRSPGEQFF
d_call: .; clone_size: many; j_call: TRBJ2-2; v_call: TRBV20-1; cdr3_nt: TGCAGTGCTGCACCCGGGACAAACCACCGGGAGCTGTTTTTT; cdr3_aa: CSAAPGTNHRELFF
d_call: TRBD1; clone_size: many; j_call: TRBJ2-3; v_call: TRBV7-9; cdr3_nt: TGTGCCAGCAGCCCCCCGGGACAGGAGTTAATCACAGATACGCAGTATTTT; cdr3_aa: CASSPPGQELITDTQYF
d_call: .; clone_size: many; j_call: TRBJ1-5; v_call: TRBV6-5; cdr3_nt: TGTGCCAGCAGTAGGAGTTTCAATCAGCCCCAGCATTTT; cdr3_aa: CASSRSFNQPQHF
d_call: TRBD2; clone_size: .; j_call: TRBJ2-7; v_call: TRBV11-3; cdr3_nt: TGTGCCAGCAGCTTGGGAGGGGCGCGAATCTACGAGCAGTACTTC; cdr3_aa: CASSLGGARIYEQYF
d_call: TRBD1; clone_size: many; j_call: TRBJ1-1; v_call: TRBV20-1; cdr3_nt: TGCAGTGCTAGCCCCGGGACAGGGGGCAACACTGAAGCTTTCTTT; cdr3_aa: CSASPGTGGNTEAFF
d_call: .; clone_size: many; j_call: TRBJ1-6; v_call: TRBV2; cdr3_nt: TGTGCCAGCAGGGACAGCGGTTCACCCCTCCACTTT; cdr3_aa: CASRDSGSPLHF
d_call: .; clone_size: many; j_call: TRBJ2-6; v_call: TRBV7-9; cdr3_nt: TGTGCCAGCAGCTTTAGGCCAGCCCGACACTCTGGGGCCAACGTCCTGACTTTC; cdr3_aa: CASSFRPARHSGANVLTF
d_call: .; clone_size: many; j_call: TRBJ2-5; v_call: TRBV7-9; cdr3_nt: TGTGCCAGCAGCCAGGGGCAAGAGACCCAGTACTTC; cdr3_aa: CASSQGQETQYF
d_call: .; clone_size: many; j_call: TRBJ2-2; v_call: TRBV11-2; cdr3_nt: TGTGCCAGCAGCTTAGAACGCAGGGTGAACACCGGGGAGCTGTTTTTT; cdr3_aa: CASSLERRVNTGELFF
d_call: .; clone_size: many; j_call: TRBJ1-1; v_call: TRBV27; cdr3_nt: TGTGCCAGCAGTTTTGGCCTCGGGAACACTGAAGCTTTCTTT; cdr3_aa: CASSFGLGNTEAFF
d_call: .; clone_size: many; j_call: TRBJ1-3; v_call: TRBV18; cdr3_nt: TGTGCCAGCTCACCACCGGTCAGGGTCGCGTCTGGAAACACCATATATTTT; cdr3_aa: CASSPPVRVASGNTIYF
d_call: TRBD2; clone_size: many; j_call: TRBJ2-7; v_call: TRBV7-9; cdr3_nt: TGTGCCAGCACCGTACTAGCGGGAGTCCCGTCGGGCGAGCAGTACTTC; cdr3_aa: CASTVLAGVPSGEQYF
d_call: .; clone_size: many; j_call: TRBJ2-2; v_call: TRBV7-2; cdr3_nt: TGTGCCAGCAGTCGTAGGATAACCGGGGAGCTGTTTTTT; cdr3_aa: CASSRRITGELFF
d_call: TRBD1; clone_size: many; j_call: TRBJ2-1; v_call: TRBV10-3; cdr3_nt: TGTGCCACAGGACAGGGAGATGCCTACAATGAGCAGTTCTTC; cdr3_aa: CATGQGDAYNEQFF
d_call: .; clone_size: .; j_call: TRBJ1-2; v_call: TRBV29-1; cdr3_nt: TGCAGCGTTGACAGGTGGGACTATGGCTACACCTTC; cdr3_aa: CSVDRWDYGYTF
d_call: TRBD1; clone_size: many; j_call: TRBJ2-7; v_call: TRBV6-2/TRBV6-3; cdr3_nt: TGTGCCAGCAGAACCTTCGACAGGGGGTACGAGCAGTACTTC; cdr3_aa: CASRTFDRGYEQYF
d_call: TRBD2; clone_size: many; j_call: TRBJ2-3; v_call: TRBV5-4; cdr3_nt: TGTGCCAGTAAACTAGCGGGAAGTAGGGACACAGATACGCAGTATTTT; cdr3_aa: CASKLAGSRDTDTQYF
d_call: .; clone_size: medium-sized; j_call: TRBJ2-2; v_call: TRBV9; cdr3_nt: TGTGCCAGCAGCGTAGAAGAGGAGCTGTTTTTT; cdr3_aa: CASSVEEELFF
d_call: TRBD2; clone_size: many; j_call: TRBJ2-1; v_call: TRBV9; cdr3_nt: TGTGCCAGCAGCACGACTAGCGCCAACAATGAGCAGTTCTTC; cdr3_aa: CASSTTSANNEQFF
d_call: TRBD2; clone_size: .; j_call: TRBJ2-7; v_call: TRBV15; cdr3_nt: TGTGCCACCAGCAGAGATTCGGGACTAGCGGCCTACGAGCAGTACTTC; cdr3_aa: CATSRDSGLAAYEQYF
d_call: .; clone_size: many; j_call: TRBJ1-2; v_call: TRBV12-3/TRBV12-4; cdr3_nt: TGTGCCAGCACCCTAGGACAGTCCTCATTATATGGCTACACCTTC; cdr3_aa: CASTLGQSSLYGYTF
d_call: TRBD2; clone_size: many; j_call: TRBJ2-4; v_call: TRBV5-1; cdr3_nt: TGCGCCAGCAGCTTTTCCCTCGGCGGGGGGACCGCCAAAAACATTCAGTACTTC; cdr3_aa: CASSFSLGGGTAKNIQYF
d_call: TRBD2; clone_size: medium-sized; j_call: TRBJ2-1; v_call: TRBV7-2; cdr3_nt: TGTGCCAGCAGTGCGGCAGCGGGAGTAAACAATGAGCAGTTCTTC; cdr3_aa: CASSAAAGVNNEQFF
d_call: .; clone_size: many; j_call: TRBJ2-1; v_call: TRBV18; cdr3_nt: TGTGCCAGCTCACCACCGGGAAGAACTAGCTCCTACAATGAGCAGTTCTTC; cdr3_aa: CASSPPGRTSSYNEQFF
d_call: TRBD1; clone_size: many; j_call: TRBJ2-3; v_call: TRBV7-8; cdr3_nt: TGTGCCAGCAGCTCTCGACAGGGGCAAGATACGCAGTATTTT; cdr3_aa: CASSSRQGQDTQYF